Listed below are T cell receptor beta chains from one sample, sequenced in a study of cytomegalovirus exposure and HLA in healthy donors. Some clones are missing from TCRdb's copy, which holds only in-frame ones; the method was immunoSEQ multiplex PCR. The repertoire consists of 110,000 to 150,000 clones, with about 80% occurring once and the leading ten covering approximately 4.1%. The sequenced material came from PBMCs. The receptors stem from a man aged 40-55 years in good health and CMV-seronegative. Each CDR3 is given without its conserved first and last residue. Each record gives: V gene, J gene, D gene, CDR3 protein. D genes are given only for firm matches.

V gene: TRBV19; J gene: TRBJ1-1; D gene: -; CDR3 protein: ASSIGDKNTEAF
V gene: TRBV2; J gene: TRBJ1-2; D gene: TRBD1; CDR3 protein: ASRTGGEIYGYT
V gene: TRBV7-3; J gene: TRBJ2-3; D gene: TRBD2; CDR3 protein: ASSLKSGGPDTQY
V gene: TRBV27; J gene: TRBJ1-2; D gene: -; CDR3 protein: ASSLGPLYGYT
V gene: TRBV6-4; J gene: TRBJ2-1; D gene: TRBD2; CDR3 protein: ASSASGGYNEQF
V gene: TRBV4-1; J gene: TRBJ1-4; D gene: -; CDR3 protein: ASSQDRGGSLNEKLF
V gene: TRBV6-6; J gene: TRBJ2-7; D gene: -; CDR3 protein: ASSLLYEQY
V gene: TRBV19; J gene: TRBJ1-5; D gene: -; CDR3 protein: ASRWESYQPQH
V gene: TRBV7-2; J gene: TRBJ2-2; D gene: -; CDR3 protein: ASSSVRNTGELF
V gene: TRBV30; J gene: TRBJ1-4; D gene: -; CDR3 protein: AWSTRDSLNEKLF
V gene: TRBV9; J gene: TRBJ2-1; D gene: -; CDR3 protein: ASSVTLQRGSSYNEQF
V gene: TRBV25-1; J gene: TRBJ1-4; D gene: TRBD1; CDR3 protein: ASSESQGGPNEKLF
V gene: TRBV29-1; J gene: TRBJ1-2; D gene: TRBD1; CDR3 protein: SVERTGDYGYT
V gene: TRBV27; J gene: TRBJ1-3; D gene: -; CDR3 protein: ASSPWGGGNTIY
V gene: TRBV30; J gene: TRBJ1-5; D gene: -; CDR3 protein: AWSPGATQPQH
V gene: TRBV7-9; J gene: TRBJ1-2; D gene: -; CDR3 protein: ASSFPTPLKGGGYT
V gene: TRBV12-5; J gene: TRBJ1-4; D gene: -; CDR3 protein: ASRRDIEKLF
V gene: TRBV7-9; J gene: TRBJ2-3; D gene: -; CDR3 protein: ASSLAADTQY
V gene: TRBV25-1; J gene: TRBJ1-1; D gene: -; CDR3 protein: ASSEYEGAAF
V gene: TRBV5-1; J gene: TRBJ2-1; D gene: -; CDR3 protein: ASSLVRQAYNEQF
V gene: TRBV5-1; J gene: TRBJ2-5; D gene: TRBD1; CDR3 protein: ASSLAMDRGQETQY
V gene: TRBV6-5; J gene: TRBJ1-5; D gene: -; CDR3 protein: ASSYSKAGLNQPQH
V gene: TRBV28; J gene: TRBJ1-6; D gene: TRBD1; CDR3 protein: ASSLLKGAEESPLH
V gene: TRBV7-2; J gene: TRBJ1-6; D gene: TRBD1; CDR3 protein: ASSLGTGASNSPLH
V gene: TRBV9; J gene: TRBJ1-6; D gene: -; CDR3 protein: ASSLGGDSPLH
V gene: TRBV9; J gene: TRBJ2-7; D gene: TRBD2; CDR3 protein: ASSERGSSYEQY
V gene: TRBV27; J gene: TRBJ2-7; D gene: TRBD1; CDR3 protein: ASTVGTGTYEQY
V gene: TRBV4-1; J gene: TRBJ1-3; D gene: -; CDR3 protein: ASSQGPSSGNTIY
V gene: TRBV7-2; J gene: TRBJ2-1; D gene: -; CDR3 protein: ASSLARGRRGFNNEQF
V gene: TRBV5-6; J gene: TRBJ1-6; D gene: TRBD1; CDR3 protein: ASSLWLGQGGSPLH
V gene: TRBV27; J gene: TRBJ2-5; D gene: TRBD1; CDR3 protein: ASRQTGRQETQY
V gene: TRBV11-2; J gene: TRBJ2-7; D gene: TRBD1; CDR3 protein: ASSGDRGEEQY
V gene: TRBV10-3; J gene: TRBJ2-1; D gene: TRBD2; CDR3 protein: AISEISGGNEQF
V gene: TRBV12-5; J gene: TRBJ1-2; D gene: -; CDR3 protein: ASGLDPSGHLDGYT
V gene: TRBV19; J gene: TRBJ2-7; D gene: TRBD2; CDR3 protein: ASSMPSGGSYEQY
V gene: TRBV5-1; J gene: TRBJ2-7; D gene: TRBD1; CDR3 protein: ASSFQGAYEQY
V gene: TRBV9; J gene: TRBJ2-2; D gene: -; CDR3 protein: ASSVVNTNTGELF
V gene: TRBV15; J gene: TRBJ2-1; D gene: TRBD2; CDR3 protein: ATRPVGGGEYNEQF
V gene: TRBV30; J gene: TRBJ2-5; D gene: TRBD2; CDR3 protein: AWKAGGLGRDQETQY
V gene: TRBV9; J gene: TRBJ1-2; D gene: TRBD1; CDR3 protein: ASSLSDRDNYGYT
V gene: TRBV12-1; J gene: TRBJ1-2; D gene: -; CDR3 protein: ASSLRQGSANYGYT
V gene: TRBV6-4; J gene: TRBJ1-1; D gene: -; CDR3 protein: ASSEEGGNTEAF
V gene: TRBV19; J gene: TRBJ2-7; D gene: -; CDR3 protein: ASSITVGAGEQY
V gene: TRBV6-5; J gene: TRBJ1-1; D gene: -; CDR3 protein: ASSAREMNTEAF
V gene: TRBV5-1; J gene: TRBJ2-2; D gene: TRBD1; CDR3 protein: ASSPDRVNTGELF
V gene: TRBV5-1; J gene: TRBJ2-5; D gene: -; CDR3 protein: ASSPLGTTQETQY